The TCR beta chain under discussion was sequenced for a study of CD8 T cells in ankylosing spondylitis. Study observations and caveats: Blood from ankylosing spondylitis patients appeared to carry a characteristic roughly 8-variant TCR beta motif. According to the report, clones linked to the disease were significantly enriched in matched synovial fluid samples taken from ankylosing spondylitis patients.

The CDR3 extends over 15 amino acids. The V and J ends lost 5 bases and 1 base respectively, with 9 bases between them. In regard to this clonotype: Its antigen is unidentified.

In making TCR beta libraries, quantitative 5'-RACE with molecular barcodes was used. MiXCR, run by TCRdb on the 5' RACE reads, gives a single entry per CDR3 protein. The sample yields 350,000 or so distinct CDR3 sequences, approximately 15% seen once. The TCR originated in a male donor with ankylosing spondylitis or in good health (not recorded which). What was sequenced was blood, either unsorted or a sorted T cell fraction (not recorded which). The chain combines TRBV12-3 or TRBV12-4 with TRBJ2-6; D unresolved. CDR3 sequence reads: CASSLTESGANVLTF. CDR3 in DNA: TGTGCCAGCAGTCTTACAGAATCTGGGGCCAACGTCCTGACTTTC.